These 28 T cell receptor beta chains share one sample of origin, sequenced in a study of blood T cell repertoires in COVID-19. TCRdb's table, derived via immunoSEQ multiplex PCR, lists solely in-frame clones and lacks some. This table has tens of thousands of clones, about 82% appearing once. The sequenced sample consisted of peripheral blood. These receptors were taken from a human donor in a cohort sampled during active COVID-19.

The chain combines TRBV10-1 with TRBJ1-5, with TRBD1 matching 8 bases. The CDR3 length is 18 residues. The germline gives CDR1 WNHNN, CDR2 SYGVQD (reference sequence). Trimming cost V 0 bases and J 4 bases; bases outside gene matches: 11. CDR3 amino acids: CASSESTGGRGQNQPQHF. The CDR3 DNA follows: TGCGCCAGCAGTGAGTCGACCGGGGGCAGGGGGCAGAATCAGCCCCAGCATTTT.

J is TRBJ1-6 and V is TRBV6-5, with TRBD1 matching 9 bases. This CDR3 contains 14 residues. CDR1 and CDR2 (germline): MNHEY, SVGAGI. V was clipped by 5 bases and J by 10 bases; unmatched bases: 6. The CDR3 bases are TGTGCCAGCAGTCCCGGGACAGGGCGCTCACCCCTCCACTTT. Its protein is CASSPGTGRSPLHF.

V gene TRBV7-2 combines with J gene TRBJ2-1; TRBD2 agrees at 11 bases. Germline CDR1 and CDR2: SGHTA and FQGNSA. V dropped 2 bases and J dropped 8; count of bases not matched to a gene: 2. The CDR3 is 14 amino acids. The CDR3 loop is CASSLLAGGYEQFF. CDR3 DNA sequence: TGTGCCAGCAGCTTATTAGCGGGGGGGTATGAGCAGTTCTTC. The whole variable domain, remainder taken from reference TRBV7-2 and TRBJ2-1, is GAGVSQSPSNKVTEKGKDVELRCDPISGHTALYWYRQSLGQGLEFLIYFQGNSAPDKSGLPSDRFSAERTGGSVSTLTIQRTQQEDSAVYLCASSLLAGGYEQFFGPGTRLTVL.

The chain is built from TRBV5-5 and TRBJ2-3, with D possibly TRBD1 on 5 matching bases. The CDR3 contains 17 residues. Germline V gives CDR1 SGHKS, CDR2 YYEKEE (reference sequence). The germline V and J ends were trimmed by 3 bases and 0 bases, with 17 bases remaining between them. CDR3 loop: CASSSRVGQTSTDTQYF. In nucleotides, the CDR3 is TGTGCCAGCAGCTCCCGGGTTGGACAAACTAGCACAGATACGCAGTATTTT. The full variable domain, completed using reference TRBV5-5 and TRBJ2-3, is DAGVTQSPTHLIKTRGQQVTLRCSPISGHKSVSWYQQVLGQGPQFIFQYYEKEERGRGNFPDRFSARQFPNYSSELNVNALLLGDSALYLCASSSRVGQTSTDTQYFGPGTRLTVL.

The V call is TRBV4-3, the J call TRBJ2-5; 9 nucleotides agree with TRBD2. The CDR3 runs to 16 residues. J gave up 4 bases and V 0 bases, and 6 bases lay outside the gene matches. The germline gives CDR1 LGHNA, CDR2 YSLEER. The CDR3 coding sequence is TGCGCCAGCAGCCAAGATTGGCGGGGGGGATCAGAGACCCAGTACTTC. Its translation: CASSQDWRGGSETQYF.

The genes are TRBV13 and TRBJ2-7; a possible D gene is TRBD1 (6 bases). The CDR3 loop spans 13 amino acids. Germline V gene lookup returns CDR1 PRHDT and CDR2 FYEKMQ (reference sequence). V lost 5 bases to trimming and J lost 2 bases, with 10 bases between them. CDR3 DNA: TGTGCCAGCAGCCAGACAGGAACCTACGAGCAGTACTTC. As protein: CASSQTGTYEQYF.

The V and J genes are TRBV6-6 and TRBJ1-5; TRBD1 matches 9 bases. The germline CDR1 and CDR2 sequences are MNHNY and SVGAGI (reference sequence). CDR3 length equals 14 residues. Unmatched junction bases numbered 7, after V lost 5 bases and J lost 8 bases. Here the CDR3 DNA reads TGTGCCAGCAGTCACGCCGGGACAGGGAAGCCCCAGCATTTT. Translation gives CASSHAGTGKPQHF.

The count of this clone is one. The chain joins TRBV14 to TRBJ2-7; D perhaps matches TRBD1 (5 bases). V was shortened by 5 bases and J by 2 bases, with 16 bases between the two germline ends. The CDR3 has 15 residues. Germline loops: CDR1 SGHDN, CDR2 FVKESK. DNA of the CDR3: TGTGCCAGCAGCGAAAGGGGCCCCTTCACCTACGAGCAGTACTTC. It is translated as CASSERGPFTYEQYF.

The chain uses TRBV18 and TRBJ2-1; 8 nucleotides match TRBD1. With V trimmed by 8 bases and J by 6 bases, 15 bases remained unmatched. CDR3 size: 16 residues. CDR1 and CDR2 from the germline V gene are KGHSH and LQKENI. Written as DNA, the CDR3 is TGTGCCAGCACCCCTATGGGACAGGTCAATACCAATGAGCAGTTCTTC. Its protein is CASTPMGQVNTNEQFF.

The chain links TRBV19 to TRBJ1-2; D call uncertain. CDR1 is LNHDA and CDR2 is SQIVND in the germline V gene (reference sequence). There are 12 residues in the CDR3. Trimming removed 1 base from V and 14 bases from J, with 14 bases in between. The CDR3 DNA is TGTGCCAGTAGTATAGGAACACTTCCGAGGACCTTC. As protein: CASSIGTLPRTF.

The gene calls are TRBV9 and TRBJ1-3, with TRBD1 matching over 9 bases. This CDR3 comprises 15 residues. V lost 3 bases to trimming and J lost 2 bases; unmatched junction nucleotides: 3. Germline assignment: CDR1 SGDLS and CDR2 YYNGEE. Here the CDR3 reads CASSATGGTGNTIYF. The DNA of the CDR3 is TGTGCCAGCAGCGCGACAGGGGGAACTGGAAACACCATATATTTT.

Concerning this clone itself: The same CDR3 can be traced to other DNA sequences in this sample. The chain combines TRBV20-1 with TRBJ2-7; no reliable D call. CDR1 and CDR2 (germline): DFQATT, SNEGSKA (reference sequence). V was trimmed by 3 bases and J by 5 bases, leaving 8 bases between them. CDR3 length equals 11 residues. The CDR3 nucleotides read TGCAGTGCTAGGTCTGGCCACGAGCAGTACTTC. It yields the protein CSARSGHEQYF.

There are a few counts of this clone. This chain joins TRBV7-9 and TRBJ1-2; the D gene is possibly TRBD1 (6 bases). This CDR3 region has 15 residues. V was shortened by 5 bases and J by 4 bases, with 17 bases between the two germline ends. From germline, CDR1 is SEHNR and CDR2 FQNEAQ (reference sequence). CDR3 nucleotides: TGTGCCAGCAGCACCACGGGGGGCGCAGGCTATGGCTACACCTTC. This gives the protein CASSTTGGAGYGYTF.

This clone was detected only once. This chain joins TRBV5-5 and TRBJ1-1, with TRBD1 matching over 8 bases. The trim removed 2 bases at V and 10 bases at J, leaving 10 bases unmatched. From germline, CDR1 is SGHKS and CDR2 YYEKEE (reference sequence). The CDR3 covers 14 residues. CDR3: CASSFGTGDSRAFF. The DNA for the CDR3 is TGTGCCAGCAGCTTCGGGACAGGAGACTCTCGAGCTTTCTTT.

The chain combines TRBV10-3 with TRBJ2-1; 12 bases fit TRBD2. J lost 0 bases, V lost 8 bases, and 11 bases had no gene match. This CDR3 comprises 18 residues. Germline V lookup: CDR1 ENHRY, CDR2 SYGVKD. The CDR3 bases are TGTGCCATCGCCACGACTAGCGGGGGAGCCAGCTCCTACAATGAGCAGTTCTTC. This sequence encodes CAIATTSGGASSYNEQFF.

The chain is built from TRBV5-1 and TRBJ1-2; 7 bases fit TRBD1. J was trimmed by 4 bases and V by 4 bases; bases with no gene match: 13. Germline CDR1 is SGHRS and CDR2 is YFSETQ. The CDR3 contains 16 residues. CDR3 residues: CASSVGVKTGLYGYTF. The CDR3, as DNA: TGCGCCAGCAGCGTTGGAGTTAAGACAGGGCTCTATGGCTACACCTTC.

This clone was recorded a few times. The V and J genes are TRBV28 and TRBJ2-1, with TRBD1 matching 7 bases. The CDR3 length is 12 residues. Germline V gives CDR1 MDHEN, CDR2 SYDVKM. Losses at the gene ends were 10 bases for V and 4 bases for J; bases not matched to a gene: 4. The CDR3 loop is CATDRVYNEQFF. CDR3 sequence (DNA): TGTGCCACCGACAGGGTATACAATGAGCAGTTCTTC.

This clone was seen only once. J is TRBJ1-2 and V is TRBV23-1, with 7 bases that match TRBD1. TRBV23-1 is given ORF status, its function remaining uncertain. The CDR3 consists of 17 residues. Trimming took 3 bases from V and 4 from J; bases not matched to a gene: 14. The CDR3 loop is CASSHFVTGKLSYGYTF. The CDR3 nucleotides read TGCGCCAGCAGTCATTTCGTGACAGGGAAGCTTAGCTATGGCTACACCTTC.

The rearrangement links TRBV9 to TRBJ1-2; D is undetermined. The germline V and J ends were trimmed by 0 bases and 8 bases, with 14 bases remaining between them. Germline values: CDR1 SGDLS, CDR2 YYNGEE. The CDR3 length is 14 residues. In nucleotides, the CDR3 is TGTGCCAGCAGCGTAGATTCCATTTCAGGCGGCTACACCTTC. Its translation: CASSVDSISGGYTF.

In DNA form, the CDR3 reads TGTGCCAGCAGCCAAGTTGCTAGCCGGGAGACCCAGTACTTC. Translated, it gives CASSQVASRETQYF. The chain employs TRBV3-1 (or the pseudogene TRBV3-2) and TRBJ2-5; TRBD2 is a possible D gene (5 bases). This CDR3 has 14 residues. Trimming stripped 1 base from V and 5 bases from J, with 11 bases between. Germline CDR1 reads LGHDT; CDR2 reads YNNKEL (reference sequence).

V gene TRBV11-2 combines with J gene TRBJ2-5; the D gene is possibly TRBD2 (6 bases). The V gene lost 4 bases and the J gene lost 4 bases, with 16 bases spanning the gap. The CDR3 length is 15 residues. Germline V gene lookup returns CDR1 SGHAT and CDR2 FQNNGV. CDR3 region: CASSSQRQGGETQYF. CDR3 nucleotide sequence: TGTGCCAGCAGCTCACAGCGGCAGGGAGGAGAGACCCAGTACTTC.

The chain is built from TRBV3-1 (or the pseudogene TRBV3-2) and TRBJ2-3; D ambiguous. Trimming removed 0 bases from V and 6 bases from J, with 7 bases in between. The CDR3 has 13 residues. The germline gives CDR1 LGHDT, CDR2 YNNKEL (reference sequence). This CDR3 is CASSQERSDTQYF. In DNA, the CDR3 is TGTGCCAGCAGCCAAGAGAGGAGCGATACGCAGTATTTT.

The CDR3 sequence is CASSQEGGDFNTEAFF. CDR3 DNA: TGTGCCAGCAGCCAAGAGGGGGGGGATTTCAACACTGAAGCTTTCTTT. This chain connects TRBV3-1 (or the pseudogene TRBV3-2) to TRBJ1-1; possibly TRBD1 for D (5 bases). The V end lost 0 bases, the J end lost 2 bases, and 13 bases lay between the germline ends. The CDR3 runs to 16 residues. The germline CDR1 and CDR2 sequences are LGHDT and YNNKEL (reference sequence).

This chain links TRBV12-3 or TRBV12-4 with TRBJ2-1, with a possible D match to TRBD2 (6 bases). V was clipped by 5 bases and J by 12 bases, with 17 bases between them. The CDR3 loop spans 13 amino acids. The CDR3 region has the DNA TGTGCCAGCAGTCCCAGCGCAGCGGGTGGGCAGTTCTTC. Encoded protein: CASSPSAAGGQFF.

The V and J genes are TRBV2 and TRBJ2-5, with TRBD1 matching 7 bases. The V and J ends lost 10 bases and 2 bases, in that order; junction bases with no gene match: 7. The CDR3 length is 13 residues. From germline, CDR1 is SNHLY and CDR2 FYNNEI. The CDR3 DNA sequence: TGTGCCATAGGGGGCTCGGGGCAAGAGACCCAGTACTTC. It encodes CAIGGSGQETQYF. The full variable domain, rest sourced from reference TRBV2 and TRBJ2-5, is EPEVTQTPSHQVTQMGQEVILRCVPISNHLYFYWYRQILGQKVEFLVSFYNNEISEKSEIFDDQFSVERPDGSNFTLKIRSTKLEDSAMYFCAIGGSGQETQYFGPGTRLLVL.

J is TRBJ2-7 and V is TRBV6-5; 8 bases fit TRBD1. J gave up 6 bases and V 10 bases, and 11 bases lay outside the gene matches. CDR3 length: 13 residues. Germline V lookup: CDR1 MNHEY, CDR2 SVGAGI. The CDR3 nucleotides read TGTGCCACATCCCCGGACAGGGTCGGCGAGCAGTACTTC. Translated, it gives CATSPDRVGEQYF.

This chain joins TRBV18 and TRBJ1-1; TRBD1 agrees at 8 bases. CDR3 length: 16 amino acids. Trimming at V came to 3 bases and at J to 3 bases, leaving 9 bases not matched to a gene. Per germline, CDR1 KGHSH and CDR2 LQKENI. CDR3 nucleotide sequence: TGTGCCAGCTCACCGGGCAGGGGGCGCGGGGACACTGAAGCTTTCTTT. Protein sequence: CASSPGRGRGDTEAFF.

The table lists this clone with a few counts. V is TRBV6-5 and J is TRBJ1-1, with 10 positions matching TRBD1. Germline CDR1 and CDR2: MNHEY and SVGAGI. CDR3 length: 15 residues. Trimming cost V 4 bases and J 3 bases; bases outside gene matches: 5. The CDR3 here is CASSSPGQGYTEAFF. Written as DNA, the CDR3 is TGTGCCAGCAGTTCCCCGGGACAGGGGTACACTGAAGCTTTCTTT.